This TCR beta chain was observed in a study of identical twins. The study's findings and limits: Findings depended on cross-sectional statistics rather than tracking the same donors. In beta out-of-frame sequences, the excess sharing between twins was weaker.

V lost 6 bases, J lost 0 bases, and 9 bases lay in between. The CDR3 runs to 15 residues. Germline assignment: CDR1 MNHNS and CDR2 SASEGT. This clonotype was recorded only once. Its cognate antigen is unknown. One entry per CDR3 protein, called by TCRdb with MiXCR from the 5' RACE reads. The sample has about 200,000 distinct CDR3 sequences; roughly a tenth are singletons. Specimen: memory T cells sorted from blood. The chain carries TRBV6-1 and TRBJ1-6; a possible D gene is TRBD1 (5 bases). The receptor was derived from a man in his fifties in good health. For the CDR3, the DNA is TGTGCCAGCAGCCTGGACATCTCCTATAATTCACCCCTCCACTTT. It yields the protein CASSLDISYNSPLHF.